The next 4 T cell receptor beta chains were all read from a single sample in a study of T cells in Graves' hyperthyroidism and ophthalmopathy. RNA transcripts were the template for amplifying TCR beta CDR3 regions. First-round RT-PCR with HTBI primers amplified the TCR CDR3 region. Using its own MiXCR run on the multiplex PCR reads, TCRdb lists one record per CDR3 protein. Of roughly 500,000 distinct CDR3 sequences listed, over 35% are singletons. The sequenced sample was peripheral blood or thyroid tissue (not recorded which). The receptors shown here come from an adult woman with Graves' disease, either hyperthyroidism or ophthalmopathy (not recorded which).

The sample holds many counts of this clonotype. The V gene is TRBV29-1, the J gene TRBJ2-7; the match to TRBD1 covers 10 bases. The J segment lost 7 bases and the V segment lost 7 bases, leaving 10 bases of the junction unmatched. Germline values: CDR1 SQVTM, CDR2 ANQGSEA. The CDR3 runs 13 residues. For the CDR3, the DNA is TGCAGCGCCACCGGGACAGGGGCGGGGGAGCAGTACTTC. Protein product: CSATGTGAGEQYF.

This clonotype showed up just once. The rearrangement uses TRBV10-2 and TRBJ1-3; no definite D call. The CDR3 is 11 amino acids. V shed 5 bases and J shed 7 bases, with 6 bases lying between them. Germline V CDR1 and CDR2: WSHSY, SAAADI. Here the CDR3 reads CASSFPNTIYF. The CDR3 DNA reads TGCGCCAGCAGTTTCCCGAACACCATATATTTT.

This clonotype was seen ten or more times. The J gene is TRBJ2-7, the V gene TRBV7-8; the match to TRBD2 covers 12 bases. This CDR3 has 16 amino acids. V shed 5 bases and J 2 bases; nucleotides not matched to a gene: 7. Looked up from germline, CDR1 is SGHVS and CDR2 is FQNEAQ. The CDR3 sequence: CASSHRTSGVPYEQYF. CDR3 sequence (DNA): TGTGCCAGCAGCCATAGGACTAGCGGGGTTCCCTACGAGCAGTACTTC.

This clonotype has at least ten counts. The V and J genes are TRBV27 and TRBJ1-1, with 7 positions matching TRBD1. In germline, CDR1 is MNHEY, CDR2 SMNVEV (reference sequence). This CDR3 contains 14 residues. V lost 5 bases to trimming and J lost 0 bases; unmatched junction nucleotides: 3. CDR3 DNA sequence: TGTGCCAGCAGTCCCAGGGGGATGAACACTGAAGCTTTCTTT. It yields the protein CASSPRGMNTEAFF.